These 29 T cell receptor beta chains share one sample of origin, sequenced in a study of blood T cells in healthy people across ages. A second about 7 to 11 cycle PCR used barcoded and J-beta primers. One entry per CDR3 protein results from TCRdb running MiXCR on the 5' RACE reads. Counted here are about 2 million distinct CDR3 sequences, about 49% occurring once; the ten biggest clones make up about 2.1%. The sequencing sample was made of blood. The source of these receptors is a woman in her 40s in good health.

Many counts were recorded for this clonotype. The chain has TRBV5-1 and TRBJ1-2, with D possibly matching TRBD1 (5 bases). Trimming left V 4 bases short and J 4 bases short, with 11 bases between. Germline assignment: CDR1 SGHRS and CDR2 YFSETQ. The CDR3 covers 13 residues. Here the CDR3 reads CASSPGLGYGYTF. As DNA, the CDR3 is TGCGCCAGCAGCCCAGGGCTCGGCTATGGCTACACCTTC.

This chain links TRBV3-1 with TRBJ2-4; possible D gene TRBD1, 6 bases. CDR3 length: 16 residues. Trimming left V 0 bases short and J 8 bases short, with 17 bases between. CDR1 and CDR2 from the germline V gene are LGHDT and YNNKEL (reference sequence). The DNA for the CDR3 is TGTGCCAGCAGCCAAGAGGGGGCAGGGGCGAAGGACATTCAGTACTTC. This translates into CASSQEGAGAKDIQYF.

CDR3 region: CASSDRGTNEKLFF. In DNA, the CDR3 is TGTGCCAGCAGTGACAGGGGTACTAATGAAAAACTGTTTTTT. The gene calls are TRBV12-3 or TRBV12-4 and TRBJ1-4, with 8 nucleotides matching TRBD1. CDR3 length: 14 amino acids. V was clipped by 5 bases and J by 2 bases; unmatched bases: 1.

This clonotype was seen a handful of times. The chain links TRBV7-6 to TRBJ2-6; 8 nucleotides agree with TRBD1. The V segment lost 5 bases and the J segment 0 bases; nucleotides outside the gene matches: 12. In germline, CDR1 is SGHVS, CDR2 FNYEAQ. The length of the CDR3 is 19 residues. The CDR3 is CASSPRAGTGVSGANVLTF. CDR3 in DNA: TGTGCCAGCAGCCCCAGAGCCGGGACAGGCGTCTCTGGGGCCAACGTCCTGACTTTC.

Note on this clonotype: Sequence at one end of the junction differs from germline and may be a read error. J is TRBJ2-3 and V is TRBV12-3 or TRBV12-4; D uncertain. This CDR3 has 13 amino acids. The CDR3 DNA reads TGTGCCAGCAGTTGGGTGAGCACAGATACGGAGTATTTT. This encodes CASSWVSTDTEYF.

This clonotype was detected a few times. The gene calls are TRBV6-5 and TRBJ2-5; weak D call: TRBD2 (7 bases). This CDR3 is built from 17 residues. The V end was cut by 0 bases, the J end by 5 bases, with 19 bases between. Germline assignment: CDR1 MNHEY and CDR2 SVGAGI. CDR3 nucleotide sequence: TGTGCCAGCAGTTACTCCGAGCGGGACACGACCGGGGAGACCCAGTACTTC. Translated, it gives CASSYSERDTTGETQYF.

The V gene is TRBV11-2, the J gene TRBJ2-5; D might be TRBD1 (5 bases). Near its end, the DNA agrees better with TRBJ2-7, so the J call may be wrong. In germline, CDR1 is SGHAT, CDR2 FQNNGV. The CDR3 runs 16 residues. The CDR3 DNA sequence: TGTGCCAGCAGTCCTTATTCGGACACCGAAGAGGACGAGCAGTACTTC. As protein: CASSPYSDTEEDEQYF.

J is TRBJ2-5 and V is TRBV9, with TRBD1 matching 9 bases. The CDR3 has 15 amino acids. V was pared by 2 bases and J by 6 bases, with 8 bases of the junction left unmatched. CDR1 and CDR2 from the germline V gene are SGDLS and YYNGEE. The CDR3 DNA reads TGTGCCAGCAGCGTGATGACAGGGGGTTTGCAGACCCAGTACTTC. Translation: CASSVMTGGLQTQYF.

The chain links TRBV28 to TRBJ1-2; perhaps TRBD1 as D (6 bases). The CDR3 extends over 14 amino acids. Trimming stripped 5 bases from V and 5 bases from J, with 15 bases between. Per the germline V gene, CDR1 is MDHEN and CDR2 is SYDVKM. The CDR3 DNA reads TGTGCCAGCAGTCCCCTCTTCAGGGGTTATGGCTACACCTTC. Protein: CASSPLFRGYGYTF.

This chain joins TRBV4-2 and TRBJ2-1; D unclear. V was pared by 4 bases and J by 10 bases, with 11 bases between. The CDR3 has 12 amino acids. CDR1 and CDR2 from the germline V gene are LGHNA and YNFKEQ. The CDR3 loop reads CASSPYLGEQFF. CDR3 nucleotide sequence: TGTGCCAGCAGCCCCTATCTTGGGGAGCAGTTCTTC.

The chain couples TRBV10-3 to TRBJ2-3; D perhaps matches TRBD2 (7 bases). Germline V gene lookup returns CDR1 ENHRY and CDR2 SYGVKD. The CDR3 is 17 amino acids. Trimming removed 3 bases from V and 4 bases from J, with 20 bases in between. The CDR3 DNA sequence: TGTGCCATCAGTGAATTCCGGATGGGGGGGCAATCAGATACGCAGTATTTT. Its protein product is CAISEFRMGGQSDTQYF.

The V call is TRBV20-1, the J call TRBJ1-1, with 10 bases lining up with TRBD1. Germline V lookup: CDR1 DFQATT, CDR2 SNEGSKA (reference sequence). Unmatched junction bases numbered 5, after V lost 3 bases and J lost 1 base. CDR3 length equals 15 residues. CDR3: CSARGQGMGNTEAFF. As DNA, the CDR3 is TGCAGTGCTAGGGGACAGGGGATGGGGAACACTGAAGCTTTCTTT.

This clonotype showed up just a few times. V gene TRBV29-1 combines with J gene TRBJ2-4; weak D call: TRBD2 (6 bases). The CDR3 totals 13 residues. The V gene's germline CDR1 is SQVTM and CDR2 ANQGSEA. V was cut by 4 bases and J by 13 bases, with 20 bases left in between. The CDR3 sequence is CSVGDAGLSGQYF. CDR3 bases: TGCAGCGTTGGAGATGCGGGACTGTCCGGGCAGTACTTC. Combining the CDR3 with reference TRBV29-1 and TRBJ2-4 gives the whole variable domain SAVISQKPSRDICQRGTSLTIQCQVDSQVTMMFWYRQQPGQSLTLIATANQGSEATYESGFVIDKFPISRPNLTFSTLTVSNMSPEDSSIYLCSVGDAGLSGQYFGAGTRLSVL.

The chain combines TRBV11-2 with TRBJ1-2; D remains unclear. The CDR3 runs 14 residues. Per germline, CDR1 SGHAT and CDR2 FQNNGV. V lost 1 base to trimming and J lost 7 bases, with 13 bases between them. The CDR3 nucleotides are TGTGCCAGCAGCTTAGGAGGTATTCGGGCTGGCTACACCTTC. Encoded protein: CASSLGGIRAGYTF.

CDR3 sequence: CASSGAVLYEQYF. The DNA of the CDR3 is TGTGCCAGCAGTGGGGCCGTACTCTACGAGCAGTACTTC. This chain connects TRBV6-6 to TRBJ2-4, with D possibly being TRBD1 (5 bases). The J call may be wrong; the DNA end is better matched by TRBJ2-7. The germline gives CDR1 MNHNY, CDR2 SVGAGI (reference sequence). CDR3 length equals 13 residues.

The chain links TRBV20-1 to TRBJ1-2; D remains unclear. Trimming removed 3 bases at V and 4 bases at J, with 12 bases between. Germline lookup yields CDR1 DFQATT and CDR2 SNEGSKA (reference sequence). The CDR3 runs 13 residues. CDR3 loop: CSASFGITYGYTF. CDR3 nucleotides: TGCAGTGCTAGTTTTGGGATAACCTATGGCTACACCTTC.

This chain links TRBV5-1 with TRBJ2-1, with D perhaps matching TRBD1 (5 bases). The CDR3 is 14 amino acids. V lost 6 bases to trimming and J lost 8 bases, with 18 bases between them. CDR1 is SGHRS and CDR2 is YFSETQ in the germline V gene. The CDR3 sequence: CASNNLGPRDEQFF. The CDR3 DNA sequence: TGCGCCAGCAACAATTTGGGGCCTCGCGATGAGCAGTTCTTC.

V and J are TRBV5-1 and TRBJ2-5; TRBD2 matches at 16 bases. The V segment lost 4 bases and the J segment 11 bases; nucleotides outside the gene matches: 14. In germline, CDR1 is SGHRS, CDR2 YFSETQ. The length of the CDR3 is 17 residues. CDR3 loop: CASSPGLAGGRNNEQYF. Here the CDR3 DNA reads TGCGCCAGCAGCCCGGGACTAGCGGGGGGGCGTAACAATGAGCAGTACTTC.

This clonotype has just a few counts. V gene TRBV9 combines with J gene TRBJ2-7, with 11 bases fitting TRBD2. CDR3 length: 17 residues. The V and J ends lost 4 bases and 7 bases, in that order; junction bases with no gene match: 16. Germline-derived CDR1 and CDR2 are SGDLS and YYNGEE. CDR3 sequence: CASSHRVTSGGYNEQYF. Written as DNA, the CDR3 is TGTGCCAGCAGCCATCGAGTTACTAGCGGGGGTTACAATGAGCAGTACTTC. The variable domain in full, with the rest retrieved from reference TRBV9 and TRBJ2-7, is DSGVTQTPKHLITATGQRVTLRCSPRSGDLSVYWYQQSLDQGLQFLIQYYNGEERAKGNILERFSAQQFPDLHSELNLSSLELGDSALYFCASSHRVTSGGYNEQYFGPGTRLTVT.

This rearrangement joins TRBV6-2 or TRBV6-3 to TRBJ2-7; a possible D gene is TRBD2 (5 bases). This CDR3 has 14 amino acids. Trimming took 4 bases from V and 1 from J, leaving 11 bases between them. The germline CDR1 and CDR2 sequences are MNHEY and SVGEGT. As DNA, the CDR3 is TGTGCCAGCAGTTCTGACGGAGGTTCCTACGAGCAGTACTTC. This codes for CASSSDGGSYEQYF.

This clonotype was counted a few times. The chain carries TRBV7-2 and TRBJ2-3; no firm D call. The CDR3 spans 13 residues. Trimming stripped 3 bases from V and 6 bases from J, with 10 bases between. Germline loops: CDR1 SGHTA, CDR2 FQGNSA. CDR3 region: CASSFDSLDTQYF. In nucleotides, the CDR3 is TGTGCCAGCAGCTTTGACTCTTTGGATACGCAGTATTTT. Full variable domain (missing parts from reference TRBV7-2 and TRBJ2-3): GAGVSQSPSNKVTEKGKDVELRCDPISGHTALYWYRQSLGQGLEFLIYFQGNSAPDKSGLPSDRFSAERTGGSVSTLTIQRTQQEDSAVYLCASSFDSLDTQYFGPGTRLTVL.

The chain has TRBV7-2 and TRBJ1-2, with D possibly matching TRBD1 (5 bases). This CDR3 contains 15 residues. V gave up 5 bases and J gave up 0 bases, with 13 bases separating them. CDR1 is SGHTA and CDR2 is FQGNSA in the germline V gene. CDR3 bases: TGTGCCAGCAGCGCCCCGGGACGAACTAACTATGGCTACACCTTC. This encodes CASSAPGRTNYGYTF.

The rearrangement links TRBV12-3 or TRBV12-4 to TRBJ1-2; D not resolved. This CDR3 spans 13 amino acids. V was shortened by 4 bases and J by 5 bases, with 11 bases between the two germline ends. The CDR3 region has the DNA TGTGCCAGCAGTTCCGGACCCGAATATGGCTACACCTTC. Its protein is CASSSGPEYGYTF.

This sequence joins TRBV25-1 and TRBJ1-6; D not certain. The CDR3 extends over 12 amino acids. Trimming pared 6 bases from V and 8 bases from J, leaving 8 bases between. Germline-derived CDR1 and CDR2 are MGHDK and SYGVNS. CDR3 protein: CASRRRDSPLHF. The CDR3 region has the DNA TGTGCCAGCAGACGGCGGGATTCACCCCTCCACTTT.

This chain uses TRBV10-3 with TRBJ2-4; TRBD1 agrees at 10 bases. The germline gives CDR1 ENHRY, CDR2 SYGVKD. The CDR3 has 15 residues. Trimming at V came to 3 bases and at J to 6 bases, leaving 5 bases not matched to a gene. The CDR3 sequence: CAISDSDRGGNIQYF. In DNA form, the CDR3 reads TGTGCCATCAGTGACTCGGACAGGGGGGGAAACATTCAGTACTTC.

The count of this clonotype is one. The chain carries TRBV13 and TRBJ2-5, with TRBD1 as a possible D gene (5 bases). V gave up 8 bases and J gave up 4 bases, with 17 bases separating them. CDR1 and CDR2 from the germline V gene are PRHDT and FYEKMQ (reference sequence). This CDR3 has 14 amino acids. CDR3: CASLDAGRPETQYF. CDR3 sequence (DNA): TGTGCCAGCCTAGACGCAGGGCGGCCAGAGACCCAGTACTTC.

The gene calls are TRBV24-1 and TRBJ2-1, with D maybe TRBD1 (5 bases). The V gene lost 1 base and the J gene lost 5 bases, with 23 bases spanning the gap. The germline gives CDR1 KGHDR, CDR2 SFDVKD. The length of the CDR3 is 19 residues. The CDR3 region has the DNA TGTGCCACCAGTGATTTCCTCGGCAGAGAAGGGGCCAAAAACAATGAGCAGTTCTTC. Translation gives CATSDFLGREGAKNNEQFF.

This clonotype was recorded at least ten times. V is TRBV7-2 and J is TRBJ2-5, with 14 bases that match TRBD2. The V and J ends lost 3 bases and 0 bases, in that order; junction bases with no gene match: 0. The CDR3 loop spans 16 amino acids. Looked up from germline, CDR1 is SGHTA and CDR2 is FQGNSA. Here the CDR3 DNA reads TGTGCCAGCAGCTTGGGACTAGCGGGGGACCAAGAGACCCAGTACTTC. It specifies CASSLGLAGDQETQYF.

This chain links TRBV4-3 with TRBJ1-5; a weak D match, TRBD1 (5 bases). Between the trimmed V and J ends, which lost 0 bases and 12 bases, there was a span of 12 bases. The V gene's germline CDR1 is LGHNA and CDR2 YSLEER. The CDR3 consists of 13 residues. The DNA for the CDR3 is TGCGCCAGCAGCCAAGATGGGGGGGTGAGCCAGCATTTT. Translating gives CASSQDGGVSQHF.